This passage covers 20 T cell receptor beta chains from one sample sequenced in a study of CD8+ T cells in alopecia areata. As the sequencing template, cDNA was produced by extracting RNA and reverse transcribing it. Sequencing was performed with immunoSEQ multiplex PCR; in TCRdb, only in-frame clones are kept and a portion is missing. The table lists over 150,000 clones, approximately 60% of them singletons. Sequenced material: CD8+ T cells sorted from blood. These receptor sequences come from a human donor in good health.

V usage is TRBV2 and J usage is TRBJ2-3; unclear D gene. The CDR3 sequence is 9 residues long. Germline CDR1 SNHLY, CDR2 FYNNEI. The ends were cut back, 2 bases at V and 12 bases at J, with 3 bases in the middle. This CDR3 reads CASSEHQYF. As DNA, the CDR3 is TGTGCCAGCAGTGAACATCAGTATTTT.

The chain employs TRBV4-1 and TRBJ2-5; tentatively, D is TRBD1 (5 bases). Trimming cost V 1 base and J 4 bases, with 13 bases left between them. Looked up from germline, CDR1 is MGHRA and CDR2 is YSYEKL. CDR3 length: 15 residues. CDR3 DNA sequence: TGCGCCAGCAGCCAAGTCTTGGGGCTCGCAGAGACCCAGTACTTC. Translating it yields CASSQVLGLAETQYF.

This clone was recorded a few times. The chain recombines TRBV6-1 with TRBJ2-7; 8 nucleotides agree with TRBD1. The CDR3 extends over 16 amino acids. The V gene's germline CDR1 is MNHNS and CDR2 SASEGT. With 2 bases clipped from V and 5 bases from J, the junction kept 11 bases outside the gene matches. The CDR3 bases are TGTGCCAGCAGTGAACTTATCTCGGACAGGGTTAACGAGCAGTACTTC. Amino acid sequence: CASSELISDRVNEQYF.

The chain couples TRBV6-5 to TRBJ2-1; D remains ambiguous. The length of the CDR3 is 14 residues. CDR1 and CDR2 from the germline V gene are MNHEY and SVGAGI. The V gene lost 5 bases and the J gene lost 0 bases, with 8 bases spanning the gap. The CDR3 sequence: CASSPYGSYNEQFF. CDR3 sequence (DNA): TGTGCCAGCAGTCCCTACGGCTCCTACAATGAGCAGTTCTTC.

CDR3 protein: CASSSSDRTDTQYF. In DNA form, the CDR3 reads TGTGCCAGCAGCTCCTCGGACCGCACAGATACGCAGTATTTT. J is TRBJ2-3 and V is TRBV13; unclear D gene. The V end lost 4 bases, the J end lost 1 base, and 9 bases lay between the germline ends. Germline loops: CDR1 PRHDT, CDR2 FYEKMQ (reference sequence). This CDR3 spans 14 amino acids.

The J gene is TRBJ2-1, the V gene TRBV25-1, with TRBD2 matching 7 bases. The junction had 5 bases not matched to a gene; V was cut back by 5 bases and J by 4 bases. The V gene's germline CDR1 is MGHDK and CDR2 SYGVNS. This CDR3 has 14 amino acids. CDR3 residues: CASSRRGRYNEQFF. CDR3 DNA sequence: TGTGCCAGCAGTCGGCGGGGGAGATACAATGAGCAGTTCTTC.

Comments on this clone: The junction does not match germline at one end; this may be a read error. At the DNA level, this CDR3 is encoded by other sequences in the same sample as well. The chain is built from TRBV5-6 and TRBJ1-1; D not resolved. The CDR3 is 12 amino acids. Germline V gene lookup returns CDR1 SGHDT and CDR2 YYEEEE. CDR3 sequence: CASSLVNTEAFF. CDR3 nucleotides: TGTGCCAGCAGCTTGGTGAACACCGAAGCTTTCTTT.

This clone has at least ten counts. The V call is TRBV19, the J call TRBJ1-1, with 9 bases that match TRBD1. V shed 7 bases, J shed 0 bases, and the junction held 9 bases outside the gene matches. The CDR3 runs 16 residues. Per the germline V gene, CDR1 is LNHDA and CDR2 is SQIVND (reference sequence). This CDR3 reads CASIPQGQGLNTEAFF. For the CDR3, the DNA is TGTGCCAGTATCCCTCAGGGACAGGGACTGAACACTGAAGCTTTCTTT.

CDR3: CASSQYGTGPYEQYF. The CDR3 nucleotides read TGCGCCAGCAGCCAGTACGGGACAGGGCCCTACGAGCAGTACTTC. The chain couples TRBV4-1 to TRBJ2-7; 9 bases map to TRBD1. J lost 2 bases, V lost 3 bases, and 5 bases had no gene match. The CDR3 runs to 15 residues. Looked up from germline, CDR1 is MGHRA and CDR2 is YSYEKL.

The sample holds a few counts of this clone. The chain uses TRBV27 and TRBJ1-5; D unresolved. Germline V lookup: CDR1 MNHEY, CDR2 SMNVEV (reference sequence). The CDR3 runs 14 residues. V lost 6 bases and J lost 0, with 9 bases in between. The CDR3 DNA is TGTGCCAGCAGAGAAAACAATAGCAATCAGCCCCAGCATTTT. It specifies CASRENNSNQPQHF.

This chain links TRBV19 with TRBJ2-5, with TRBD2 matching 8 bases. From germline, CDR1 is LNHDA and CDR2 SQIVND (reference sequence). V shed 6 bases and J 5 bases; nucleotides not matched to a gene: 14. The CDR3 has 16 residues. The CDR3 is CASSPYQAGGWETQYF. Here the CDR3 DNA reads TGTGCCAGTAGCCCCTACCAGGCGGGGGGCTGGGAGACCCAGTACTTC.

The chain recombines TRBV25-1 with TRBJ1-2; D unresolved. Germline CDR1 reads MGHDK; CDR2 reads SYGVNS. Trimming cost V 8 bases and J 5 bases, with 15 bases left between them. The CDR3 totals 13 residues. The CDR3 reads CASLASQAYGYTF. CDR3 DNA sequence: TGTGCCAGCCTAGCTAGTCAGGCTTATGGCTACACCTTC.

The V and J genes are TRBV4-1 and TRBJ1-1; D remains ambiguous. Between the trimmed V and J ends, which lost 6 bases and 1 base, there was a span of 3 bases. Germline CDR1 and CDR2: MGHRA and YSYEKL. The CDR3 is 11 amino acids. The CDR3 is CASRWNTEAFF. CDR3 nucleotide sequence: TGCGCCAGCAGATGGAACACTGAAGCTTTCTTT.

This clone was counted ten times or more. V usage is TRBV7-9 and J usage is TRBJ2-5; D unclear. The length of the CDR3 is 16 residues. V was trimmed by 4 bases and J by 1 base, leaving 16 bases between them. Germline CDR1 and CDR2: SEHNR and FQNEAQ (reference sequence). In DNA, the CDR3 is TGTGCCAGCAGCTCGGGCCCGGGCCTGGCCCAAGAGACCCAGTACTTC. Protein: CASSSGPGLAQETQYF.

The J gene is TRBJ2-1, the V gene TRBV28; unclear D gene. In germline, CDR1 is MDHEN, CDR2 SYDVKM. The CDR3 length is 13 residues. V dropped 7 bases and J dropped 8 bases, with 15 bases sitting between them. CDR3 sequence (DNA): TGTGCCAGCACCTTAGAAGGGTACGATGAGCAGTTCTTC. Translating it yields CASTLEGYDEQFF.

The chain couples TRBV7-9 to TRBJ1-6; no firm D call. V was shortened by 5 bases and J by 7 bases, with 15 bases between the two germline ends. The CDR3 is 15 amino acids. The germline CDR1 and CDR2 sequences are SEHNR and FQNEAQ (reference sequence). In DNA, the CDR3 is TGTGCCAGCAGCCCCATCCAAACGGGGAATTCACCCCTCCACTTT. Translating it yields CASSPIQTGNSPLHF.

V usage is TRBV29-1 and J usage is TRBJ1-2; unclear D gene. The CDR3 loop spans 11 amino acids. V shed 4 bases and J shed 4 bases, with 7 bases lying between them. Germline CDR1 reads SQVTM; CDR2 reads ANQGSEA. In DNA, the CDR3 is TGCAGCGTTGGGCCCGTCTATGGCTACACCTTC. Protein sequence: CSVGPVYGYTF.

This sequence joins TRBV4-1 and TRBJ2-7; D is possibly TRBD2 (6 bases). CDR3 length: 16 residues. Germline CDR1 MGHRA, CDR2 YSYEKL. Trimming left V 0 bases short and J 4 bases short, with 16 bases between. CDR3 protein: CASSQEKAGRSYEQYF. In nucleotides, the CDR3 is TGCGCCAGCAGCCAAGAAAAGGCAGGGAGGTCGTACGAGCAGTACTTC.

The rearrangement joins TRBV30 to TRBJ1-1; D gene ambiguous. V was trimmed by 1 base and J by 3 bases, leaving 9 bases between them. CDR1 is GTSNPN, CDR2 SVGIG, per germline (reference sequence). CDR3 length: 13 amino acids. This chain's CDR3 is CAWSDMDDTEAFF. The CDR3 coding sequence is TGTGCCTGGAGTGACATGGATGACACTGAAGCTTTCTTT.

This CDR3 reads CAWGTGETNQPQHF. The CDR3 DNA reads TGTGCCTGGGGGACAGGGGAGACAAATCAGCCCCAGCATTTT. The rearrangement uses TRBV30 and TRBJ1-5, with 10 positions matching TRBD1. The CDR3 loop spans 14 amino acids. Germline CDR1 is GTSNPN and CDR2 is SVGIG (reference sequence). V shed 5 bases and J 4 bases; nucleotides not matched to a gene: 5.